These 18 T cell receptor beta chains were all obtained from the same sample, sequenced in a study of blood T cell repertoires in COVID-19. Sequencing was performed with immunoSEQ multiplex PCR; in TCRdb, only in-frame clones are kept and a portion is missing. The sample comprises about 130,000 clones, about 85% of which are singletons, and 3.2% rests with the top ten. The sequencing input was peripheral blood. The receptor source for this set is a woman aged 80 or over with COVID-19, enrolled during active disease.

This clone was seen just once. This chain connects TRBV13 to TRBJ2-1, with TRBD2 as a possible D gene (5 bases). CDR1 PRHDT and CDR2 FYEKMQ come from the germline V gene (reference sequence). Between the trimmed V and J ends, which lost 2 bases and 3 bases, there was a span of 17 bases. CDR3 size: 17 residues. CDR3 DNA sequence: TGTGCCAGCAGCTTAAGTTCATCTGGACTTTTCTACAATGAGCAGTTCTTC. Protein sequence: CASSLSSSGLFYNEQFF.

The chain links TRBV5-1 to TRBJ1-4; 7 bases are shared with TRBD1. The V gene end was trimmed by 3 bases and the J gene end by 0 bases; junction bases not matched to a gene: 2. This CDR3 contains 15 residues. Germline V lookup: CDR1 SGHRS, CDR2 YFSETQ. CDR3 nucleotide sequence: TGCGCCAGCAGCTGGGGACAGACAACTAATGAAAAACTGTTTTTT. The encoded protein is CASSWGQTTNEKLFF. Full variable domain (rest looked up from reference TRBV5-1 and TRBJ1-4): KAGVTQTPRYLIKTRGQQVTLSCSPISGHRSVSWYQQTPGQGLQFLFEYFSETQRNKGNFPGRFSGRQFSNSRSEMNVSTLELGDSALYLCASSWGQTTNEKLFFGSGTQLSVL.

Notes on this clone: The junction shows a germline mismatch at one end, possibly a read error. The chain joins TRBV7-7 to TRBJ2-2; possible D gene TRBD1, 6 bases. Germline lookup yields CDR1 SSHAT and CDR2 FNYEAQ (reference sequence). The CDR3 runs to 15 residues. CDR3 nucleotides: TGTGCTAGCAGCCAGAATCTACAGGGAACCGGGGAGCTGTTTTTT. It is translated as CASSQNLQGTGELFF.

The chain joins TRBV5-6 to TRBJ1-5, with 8 bases lining up with TRBD1. Looked up from germline, CDR1 is SGHDT and CDR2 is YYEEEE. Trimming at V came to 0 bases and at J to 6 bases, leaving 8 bases not matched to a gene. This CDR3 comprises 16 residues. CDR3 sequence reads: CASSLDSQGAGQPQHF. The CDR3 DNA sequence: TGTGCCAGCAGCTTGGATAGCCAGGGGGCAGGTCAGCCCCAGCATTTT.

This clone was observed a single time. The chain has TRBV12-3 or TRBV12-4 and TRBJ2-1; TRBD1 agrees at 7 bases. The V segment lost 5 bases and the J segment 4 bases; nucleotides outside the gene matches: 2. The CDR3 loop spans 13 amino acids. CDR3 coding DNA: TGTGCCAGCAGTGTACAGGGGTACAATGAGCAGTTCTTC. It specifies CASSVQGYNEQFF.

This clone was observed a single time. The chain is built from TRBV11-3 and TRBJ2-2, with 14 bases fitting TRBD2. The germline V gene has CDR1 SGHNT and CDR2 YENEEA. The CDR3 sequence is 18 residues long. Trimming took 5 bases from V and 4 from J; bases not matched to a gene: 9. CDR3 in DNA: TGTGCCAGCAGCCCCAGTGCGGGACTAGCGGGGGTCACCGGGGAGCTGTTTTTT. The encoded protein is CASSPSAGLAGVTGELFF.

As regards this clone: Other DNA variants within this sample encode the same CDR3. This chain joins TRBV9 and TRBJ2-7, with 9 bases identical to TRBD1. V was clipped by 2 bases and J by 2 bases; unmatched bases: 2. The CDR3 is made up of 14 amino acids. Germline CDR1 is SGDLS and CDR2 is YYNGEE. CDR3 nucleotide sequence: TGTGCCAGCAGCGTGGGACAGGGTCCCTACGAGCAGTACTTC. This encodes CASSVGQGPYEQYF.

The rearrangement joins TRBV28 to TRBJ1-5; D uncertain. V lost 6 bases and J lost 4, with 13 bases in between. In germline, CDR1 is MDHEN, CDR2 SYDVKM. This CDR3 has 14 residues. The CDR3 protein is CASRLGGLNQPQHF. The CDR3 coding sequence is TGTGCCAGCAGGTTGGGAGGGTTGAATCAGCCCCAGCATTTT.

The rearrangement joins TRBV5-1 to TRBJ2-2; 9 bases align to TRBD1. V lost 0 bases and J lost 4; bases outside the gene matches: 7. Germline V gene lookup returns CDR1 SGHRS and CDR2 YFSETQ. The CDR3 spans 17 residues. Here the CDR3 DNA reads TGCGCCAGCAGCTTGGAGGCGGTGGGACAGGGCACCGGGGAGCTGTTTTTT. Amino acid sequence: CASSLEAVGQGTGELFF.

This chain links TRBV10-3 with TRBJ1-4; D might be TRBD1 (5 bases). The CDR3 is 16 residues long. Deletions cut 4 bases from V and 0 bases from J, with 12 bases between. CDR1 and CDR2 from the germline V gene are ENHRY and SYGVKD. The CDR3 loop reads CAISGGGFATNEKLFF. The CDR3 DNA follows: TGTGCCATCAGTGGGGGGGGTTTTGCAACTAATGAAAAACTGTTTTTT.

This rearrangement joins TRBV5-1 to TRBJ2-5, with a possible D match to TRBD2 (6 bases). The germline V gene has CDR1 SGHRS and CDR2 YFSETQ. The V end was cut by 2 bases, the J end by 3 bases, with 14 bases between. The CDR3 is 15 amino acids. The CDR3 DNA is TGCGCCAGCAGCTTATATGGCGGGGAAAAAGAGACCCAGTACTTC. Translating gives CASSLYGGEKETQYF. The entire variable domain, with the rest obtained from reference TRBV5-1 and TRBJ2-5, is as follows: KAGVTQTPRYLIKTRGQQVTLSCSPISGHRSVSWYQQTPGQGLQFLFEYFSETQRNKGNFPGRFSGRQFSNSRSEMNVSTLELGDSALYLCASSLYGGEKETQYFGPGTRLLVL.

This chain uses TRBV18 with TRBJ1-2, with D tentatively TRBD1 (6 bases). The CDR3 sequence is 13 residues long. Germline CDR1 and CDR2: KGHSH and LQKENI. V lost 6 bases and J lost 7, with 15 bases in between. The CDR3: CASSYDRSGGYTF. CDR3 coding DNA: TGTGCCAGCTCGTACGACAGGTCCGGTGGCTACACCTTC.

This rearrangement joins TRBV28 to TRBJ1-3; 9 positions match TRBD1. Germline loops: CDR1 MDHEN, CDR2 SYDVKM. The CDR3 contains 17 residues. J lost 3 bases, V lost 6 bases, and 12 bases had no gene match. CDR3 DNA sequence: TGTGCCAGCAGAGACTTCACAGGGGGCGGATTTGGAAACACCATATATTTT. Translating it yields CASRDFTGGGFGNTIYF.

A single count supports this clone. V and J are TRBV27 and TRBJ1-1; D not resolved. In germline, CDR1 is MNHEY, CDR2 SMNVEV (reference sequence). V lost 2 bases and J lost 5, with 9 bases in between. CDR3 length equals 13 residues. CDR3 sequence reads: CASSLAAGTEAFF. The CDR3 DNA is TGTGCCAGCAGTTTAGCGGCGGGGACTGAAGCTTTCTTT.

The rearrangement joins TRBV7-9 to TRBJ2-3; TRBD2 might be the D (6 bases). The CDR3 length is 15 residues. V was clipped by 1 base and J by 2 bases, with 10 bases between them. Per the germline V gene, CDR1 is SEHNR and CDR2 is FQNEAQ (reference sequence). The CDR3: CASSLEGGNTDTQYF. CDR3 in DNA: TGTGCCAGCAGCTTAGAAGGCGGGAACACAGATACGCAGTATTTT.

V and J are TRBV2 and TRBJ2-2; possible D gene TRBD2, 5 bases. The germline CDR1 and CDR2 sequences are SNHLY and FYNNEI. V was pared by 6 bases and J by 2 bases, with 10 bases between. The CDR3 is 14 amino acids. The CDR3 DNA sequence: TGTGCCAGCAGAGAGGGAATAAACACCGGGGAGCTGTTTTTT. This sequence encodes CASREGINTGELFF.

The rearrangement links TRBV7-9 to TRBJ2-1; maybe TRBD1 (6 bases). This CDR3 spans 12 amino acids. In germline, CDR1 is SEHNR, CDR2 FQNEAQ (reference sequence). Trimming shortened V by 4 bases and J by 8 bases, and 9 bases separated the two germline ends. The CDR3 region is CASSSQGDEQFF. The CDR3 DNA is TGTGCCAGCAGCTCACAGGGCGATGAGCAGTTCTTC.

The chain uses TRBV9 and TRBJ2-3; D may be TRBD2 (7 bases). The length of the CDR3 is 15 residues. V was shortened by 1 base and J by 2 bases, with 11 bases between the two germline ends. Germline V gives CDR1 SGDLS, CDR2 YYNGEE. This CDR3 is CASSVTGGLTDTQYF. CDR3 DNA: TGTGCCAGCAGCGTAACGGGGGGCCTCACAGATACGCAGTATTTT.